The 8 T cell receptor beta chains given below trace back to one sample, sequenced in a study of beta chain features in type 1 diabetes (dated by TCRdb to 2017 to 2018). The method was the immunoSEQ multiplex PCR assay. The entire amount of isolated RNA was reverse transcribed using the High Capacity cDNA Reverse Transcription Kit, so the sequenced TCRB transcripts were expressed ones. TCRdb provides this immuneACCESS table in a form limited to in-frame rearrangements. Some clones are lacking; in checked studies, under half of them reflect an unresolved V gene, and why the rest are absent is not known. The sample includes about 15,000 clones, with 43% observed a single time. 0.53% of the sample rests with the top ten. Sequenced material: stem cell memory CD4+ T cells from blood. The cell subset or site label of this sample denotes: stem cell-like memory CD4+ T cells. All receptors come from a woman in her thirties or forties in good health.

The chain couples TRBV7-7 to TRBJ1-1; D gene uncertain. The CDR3 consists of 14 residues. The germline CDR1 and CDR2 sequences are SSHAT and FNYEAQ (reference sequence). V was clipped by 6 bases and J by 4 bases, with 15 bases between them. The CDR3 sequence: CASSPRQGSTEAFF. The CDR3 DNA reads as TGTGCCAGCAGTCCTCGGCAAGGGAGCACTGAAGCTTTCTTT.

The V call is TRBV6-5, the J call TRBJ2-5; D is perhaps TRBD1 (7 bases). Germline V lookup: CDR1 MNHEY, CDR2 SVGAGI. The CDR3 loop spans 13 amino acids. V was pared by 8 bases and J by 8 bases, with 18 bases between. CDR3 sequence: CASREEGASTQYF. The CDR3 bases are TGTGCCAGCCGTGAGGAGGGGGCGAGTACCCAGTACTTC.

This chain links TRBV5-4 with TRBJ2-3; D gene ambiguous. The ends were cut back, 2 bases at V and 2 bases at J, with 9 bases in the middle. The CDR3 loop spans 14 amino acids. From germline, CDR1 is SGHNT and CDR2 YYREEE (reference sequence). CDR3 DNA: TGTGCCAGCAGCTTTAGAGCCACCACAGATACGCAGTATTTT. Amino acids: CASSFRATTDTQYF.

The V gene is TRBV18, the J gene TRBJ2-5; D remains ambiguous. V lost 0 bases and J lost 3, with 8 bases in between. This CDR3 spans 14 amino acids. The germline V gene encodes CDR1 KGHSH and CDR2 LQKENI. The CDR3 region has the DNA TGTGCCAGCTCACCACCGATTAGAGAAGAGACCCAGTACTTC. Protein sequence: CASSPPIREETQYF.

This chain links TRBV18 with TRBJ2-3; possible D gene TRBD1, 5 bases. Germline V gives CDR1 KGHSH, CDR2 LQKENI. V dropped 3 bases and J dropped 3 bases, with 25 bases sitting between them. The CDR3 is 19 residues long. The CDR3 region is CASSPPTHLRQGLTDTQYF. The CDR3 coding sequence is TGTGCCAGCTCACCGCCGACGCACCTCCGGCAGGGATTAACAGATACGCAGTATTTT. Combining the CDR3 with reference TRBV18 and TRBJ2-3 gives the whole variable domain NAGVMQNPRHLVRRRGQEARLRCSPMKGHSHVYWYRQLPEEGLKFMVYLQKENIIDESGMPKERFSAEFPKEGPSILRIQQVVRGDSAAYFCASSPPTHLRQGLTDTQYFGPGTRLTVL.

There are a few counts of this clone. The rearrangement joins TRBV4-3 to TRBJ1-1, with no clear D. Per the germline V gene, CDR1 is LGHNA and CDR2 is YSLEER. The CDR3 is made up of 16 amino acids. Trimming took 1 base from V and 2 from J, leaving 14 bases between them. The CDR3: CASSQAIYFENTEAFF. CDR3 nucleotides: TGCGCCAGCAGCCAAGCAATCTACTTCGAAAACACTGAAGCTTTCTTT.

CDR3 loop: CASSPSPGLGGIYEQYF. The CDR3 DNA sequence: TGTGCCAGCAGCCCTAGTCCCGGGTTGGGGGGGATCTACGAGCAGTACTTC. V and J are TRBV9 and TRBJ2-7, with 7 bases identical to TRBD2. This CDR3 comprises 17 residues. The V and J ends lost 4 bases and 3 bases, in that order; junction bases with no gene match: 16. The germline CDR1 and CDR2 sequences are SGDLS and YYNGEE. Complete variable domain (other parts from reference TRBV9 and TRBJ2-7): DSGVTQTPKHLITATGQRVTLRCSPRSGDLSVYWYQQSLDQGLQFLIQYYNGEERAKGNILERFSAQQFPDLHSELNLSSLELGDSALYFCASSPSPGLGGIYEQYFGPGTRLTVT.

The chain recombines TRBV11-2 with TRBJ1-5; TRBD1 aligns across 7 bases. The germline CDR1 and CDR2 sequences are SGHAT and FQNNGV. The CDR3 totals 15 residues. V dropped 0 bases and J dropped 4; count of bases not matched to a gene: 3. CDR3 sequence: CASSLEGTANQPQHF. The CDR3 DNA is TGTGCCAGCAGCTTAGAGGGGACAGCTAATCAGCCCCAGCATTTT.